The T cell receptor beta chain under discussion was sequenced for a study of CD8+ T cells in alopecia areata. For the study at large: The approximately 6-11-week-old female C3H/HeJ mice were given skin taken from roughly 6-13-month-old C3H/HeJ graft donors that had spontaneous alopecia. Study-level findings and limits: Lesional scalp exceeded normal scalp in clonality, especially in alopecia totalis/universalis. Patients shared TCRs less clearly than mice did, possibly for HLA-related reasons. Among the cells sequenced in scalp samples are also the resident alphabeta T cells of normal skin.

Sorting used CD4, CD8alpha, NKG2D, NKG2ACE and other markers on pooled cutaneous lymph node cells. It was cDNA, reverse transcribed from extracted RNA, that served as the sequencing template. The repertoire was sequenced with immunoSEQ multiplex PCR; TCRdb's copy has only in-frame clones and lacks some. Observed are around 300,000 clones, no singletons, with the top ten taking 1.2%. This clone was recorded a few times. The target antigen is unknown. Gene and germline names: mouse. This TCR derives from a C3H/HeJ mouse with alopecia areata. The MHC haplotype recorded for the strain is H2-k. What was sequenced was CD4+ T cells sorted from a lymph node.

CDR3 protein: CASGDVGHANSDYTF. CDR3 DNA, as far as it was read: TGTGCCAGCGGTGATGTAGGACACGCAAACTCC. The V and J genes are TRBV13-2 and TRBJ1-2; possible D gene TRBD1, 5 bases. The read is 4 residues too short to cover the CDR3 end, so that end is filled in from the germline J gene. The CDR3 has 15 amino acids. From germline, CDR1 is NNHNN and CDR2 SYGAGS (reference sequence). V was clipped by 0 bases and J by 0 bases, with 9 bases between them.